The present TCR beta chain was sequenced within a study of T cell repertoires in cytomegalovirus infection. For this clonotype: Its antigen is as yet unknown.

General observations from the study: What dominated the ex vivo response were HLA-C-restricted CMV-specific TCR beta clonotypes.

Each CDR3 protein is one row after TCRdb ran MiXCR on the reads. The data show under 350,000 distinct CDR3 sequences, with 20% to 25% seen just once and around 20% held by the top ten. The CDR3 length is 16 residues. From germline, CDR1 is SGHNT and CDR2 YYREEE (reference sequence). Deletions cut 3 bases from V and 4 bases from J, with 19 bases between. The TCR comes from a human donor in good health (CMV status not recorded). Some clones in this sample may be carry-over from other donors' samples. V and J are TRBV5-4 and TRBJ1-2; D is unclear. The material was cultured PBMCs, obtained from culture after CMV antigen stimulation. The CDR3 spells CASSYPDLNPLYGYTF. The CDR3 DNA reads as TGTGCCAGCAGCTATCCGGACCTTAACCCTCTCTATGGCTACACCTTC.